The present T cell receptor (beta chain) was sequenced within a study of T cell repertoires in aging, cancer and after chemotherapy. Overall study: Paired samples before and after chemotherapy came from glioblastoma patients receiving temozolomide-based therapy.

Rearranged V-D-J TRB sequences were amplified with a mixed TRB-A/B primer pool. TCRdb reanalysed the multiplex PCR reads using MiXCR and keeps one entry per CDR3 protein. The data show about 1,600 distinct CDR3 sequences, roughly 22% seen once. TCR beta rearrangements were amplified from peripheral blood genomic DNA. This clonotype was found a few times. The antigen remains unidentified. Trimming cost V 0 bases and J 5 bases, with 9 bases left between them. CDR1 and CDR2 from the germline V gene are SGHRS and YFSETQ. This CDR3 contains 15 residues. Whole-study results and caveats: Loss of evenness, beyond lost richness, contributed to age-related TCR diversity decline in cancer patients. Median generation probability rose over the chemotherapy interval in each cancer cohort, suggesting rebound thymic output. Compared with age-matched healthy donors, untreated hematological or solid cancer patients showed higher blood TCR clonality.

This TCR came from a human donor with a solid tumor. The chain has TRBV5-1 and TRBJ1-6; D is unclear. Sequenced material: blood. CDR3 sequence reads: CASSLERQDNSPLHF. The CDR3 region has the DNA TGCGCCAGCAGCTTGGAGAGACAAGATAATTCACCCCTCCACTTT. The full variable domain, its missing parts supplied by reference TRBV5-1 and TRBJ1-6, is KAGVTQTPRYLIKTRGQQVTLSCSPISGHRSVSWYQQTPGQGLQFLFEYFSETQRNKGNFPGRFSGRQFSNSRSEMNVSTLELGDSALYLCASSLERQDNSPLHFGNGTRLTVT.